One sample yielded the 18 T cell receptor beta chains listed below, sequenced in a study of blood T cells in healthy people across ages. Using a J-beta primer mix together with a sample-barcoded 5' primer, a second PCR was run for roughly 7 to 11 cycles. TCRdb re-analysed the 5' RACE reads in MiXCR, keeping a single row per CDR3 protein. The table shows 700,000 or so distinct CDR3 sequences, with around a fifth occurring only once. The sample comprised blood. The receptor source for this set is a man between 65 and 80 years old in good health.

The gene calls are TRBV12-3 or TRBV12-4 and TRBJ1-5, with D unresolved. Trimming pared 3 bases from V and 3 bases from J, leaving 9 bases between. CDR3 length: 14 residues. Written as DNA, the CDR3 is TGTGCCAGCAGTTTCGGACCGAACAATCAGCCCCAGCATTTT. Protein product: CASSFGPNNQPQHF.

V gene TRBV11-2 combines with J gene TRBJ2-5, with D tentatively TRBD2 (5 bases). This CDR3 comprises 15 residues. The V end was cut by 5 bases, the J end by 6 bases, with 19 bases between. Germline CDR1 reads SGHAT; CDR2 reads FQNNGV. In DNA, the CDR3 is TGTGCCAGCAGCCAAATTCGAGGGTTACGAAAGACCCAGTACTTC. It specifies CASSQIRGLRKTQYF.

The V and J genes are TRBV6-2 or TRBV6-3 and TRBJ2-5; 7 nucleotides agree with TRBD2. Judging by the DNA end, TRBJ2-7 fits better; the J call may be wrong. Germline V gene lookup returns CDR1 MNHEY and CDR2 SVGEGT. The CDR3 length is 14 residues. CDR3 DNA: TGTGCCAGCAGTTGGGGCGGGAGCTCCTACGAGCAGTACGTC. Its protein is CASSWGGSSYEQYV.

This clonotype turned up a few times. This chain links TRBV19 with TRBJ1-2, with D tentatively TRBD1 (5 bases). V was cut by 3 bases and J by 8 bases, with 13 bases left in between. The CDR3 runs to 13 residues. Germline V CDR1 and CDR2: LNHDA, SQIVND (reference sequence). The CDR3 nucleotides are TGTGCCAGTAGTATCGTGGAACGGGGCGGCTACACCTTC. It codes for CASSIVERGGYTF.

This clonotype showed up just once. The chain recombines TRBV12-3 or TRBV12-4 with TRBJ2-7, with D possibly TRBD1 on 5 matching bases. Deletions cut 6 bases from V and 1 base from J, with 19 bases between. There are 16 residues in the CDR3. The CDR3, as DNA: TGTGCCAGCAGCCCACAACCATGGGGCTTGTCCTACGAGCAGTACGTC. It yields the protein CASSPQPWGLSYEQYV.

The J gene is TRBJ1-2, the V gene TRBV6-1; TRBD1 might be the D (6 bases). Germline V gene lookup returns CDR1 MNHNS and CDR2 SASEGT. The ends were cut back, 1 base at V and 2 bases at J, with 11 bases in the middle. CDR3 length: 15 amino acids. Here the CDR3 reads CASSEGGTKNYGYTF. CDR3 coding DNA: TGTGCCAGCAGTGAAGGTGGGACAAAAAACTATGGCTACACCTTC.

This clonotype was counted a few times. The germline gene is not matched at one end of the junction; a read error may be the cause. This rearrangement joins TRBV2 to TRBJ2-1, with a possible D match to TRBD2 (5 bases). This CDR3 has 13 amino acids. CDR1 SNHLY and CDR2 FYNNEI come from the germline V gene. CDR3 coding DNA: TGTGCCTGCAGTGAATGGCTAGCCAATGAGCAGTTCTTC. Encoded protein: CACSEWLANEQFF.

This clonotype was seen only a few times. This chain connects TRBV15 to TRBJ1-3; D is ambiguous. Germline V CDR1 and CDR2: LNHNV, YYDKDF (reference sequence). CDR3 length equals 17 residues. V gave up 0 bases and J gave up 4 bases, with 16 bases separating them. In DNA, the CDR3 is TGTGCCACCAGCAGAGATAACCCCAGCTCTGGGGGAAACACCATATATTTT. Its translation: CATSRDNPSSGGNTIYF.

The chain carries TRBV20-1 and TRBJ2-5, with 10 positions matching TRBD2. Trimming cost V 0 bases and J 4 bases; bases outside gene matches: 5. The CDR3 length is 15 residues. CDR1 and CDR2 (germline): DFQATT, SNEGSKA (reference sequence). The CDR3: CSARDWLAGVETQYF. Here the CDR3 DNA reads TGCAGTGCTAGAGATTGGCTAGCGGGAGTAGAGACCCAGTACTTC.

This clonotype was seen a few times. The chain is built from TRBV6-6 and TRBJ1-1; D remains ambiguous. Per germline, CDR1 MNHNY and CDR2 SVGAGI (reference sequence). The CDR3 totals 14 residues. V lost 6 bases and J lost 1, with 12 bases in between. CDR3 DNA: TGTGCCAGCAGGGGAGGAGGCGGGAACACTGAAGCTTTCTTT. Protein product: CASRGGGGNTEAFF.

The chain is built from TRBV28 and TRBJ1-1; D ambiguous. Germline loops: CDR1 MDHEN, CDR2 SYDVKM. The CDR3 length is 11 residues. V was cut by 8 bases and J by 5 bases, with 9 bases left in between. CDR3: CASRYRTEAFF. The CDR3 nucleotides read TGTGCCAGCCGATACCGAACTGAAGCTTTCTTT.

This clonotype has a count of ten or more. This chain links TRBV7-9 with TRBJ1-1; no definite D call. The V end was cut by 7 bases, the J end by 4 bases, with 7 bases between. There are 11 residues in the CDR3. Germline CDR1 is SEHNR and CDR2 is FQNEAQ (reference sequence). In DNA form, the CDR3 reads TGTGCCAGCACCAGTAGCACTGAAGCTTTCTTT. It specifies CASTSSTEAFF.

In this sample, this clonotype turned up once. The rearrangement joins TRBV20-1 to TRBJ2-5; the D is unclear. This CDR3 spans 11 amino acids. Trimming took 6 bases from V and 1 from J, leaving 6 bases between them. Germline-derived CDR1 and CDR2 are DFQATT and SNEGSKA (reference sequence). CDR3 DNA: TGCAGTGCGCACATCCAAGAGACCCAGTACTTC. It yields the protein CSAHIQETQYF.

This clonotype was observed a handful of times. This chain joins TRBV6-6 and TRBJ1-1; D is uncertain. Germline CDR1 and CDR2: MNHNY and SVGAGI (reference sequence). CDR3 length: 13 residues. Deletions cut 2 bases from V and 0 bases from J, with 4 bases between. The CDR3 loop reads CASSYDLNTEAFF. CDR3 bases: TGTGCCAGCAGTTACGATCTGAACACTGAAGCTTTCTTT.

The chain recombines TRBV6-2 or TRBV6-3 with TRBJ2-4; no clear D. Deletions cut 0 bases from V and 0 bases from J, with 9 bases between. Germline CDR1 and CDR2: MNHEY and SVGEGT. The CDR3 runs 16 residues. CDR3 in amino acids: CASSYSPTGAKNIQYF. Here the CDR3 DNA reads TGTGCCAGCAGTTACTCTCCGACGGGAGCCAAAAACATTCAGTACTTC.

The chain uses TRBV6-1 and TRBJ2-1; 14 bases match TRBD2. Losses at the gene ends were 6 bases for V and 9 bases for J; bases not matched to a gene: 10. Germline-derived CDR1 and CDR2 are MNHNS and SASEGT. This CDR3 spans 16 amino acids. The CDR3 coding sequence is TGTGCCAGCAGCTCAGGACTAGCGGGAGGATATGGTGAGCAGTTCTTC. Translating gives CASSSGLAGGYGEQFF.

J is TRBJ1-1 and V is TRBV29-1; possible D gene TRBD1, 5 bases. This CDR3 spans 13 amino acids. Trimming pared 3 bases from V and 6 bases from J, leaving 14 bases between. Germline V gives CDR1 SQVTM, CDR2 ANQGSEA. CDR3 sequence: CSVDKGMKAEAFF. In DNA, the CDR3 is TGCAGCGTTGACAAGGGGATGAAGGCTGAAGCTTTCTTT.

CDR3 in DNA: TGCGCCAGCAGTCAATCCCCTGGACGGTACGAGCAGTACTTC. It yields the protein CASSQSPGRYEQYF. This rearrangement joins TRBV23-1 to TRBJ2-5; D not resolved. The DNA matches TRBJ2-7 better at its end, which makes the J call doubtful. TRBV23-1 belongs to the ORF category, with a function that is uncertain. This CDR3 has 14 amino acids.